These 14 T cell receptor beta chains were all obtained from the same sample, sequenced in a study of cytomegalovirus exposure and HLA in healthy donors. It was with 60 Vbeta and 13 Jbeta primers that the PCR ran. Using immunoSEQ multiplex PCR, the repertoire was profiled, and TCRdb retains in-frame clones only, with some absent. With about 110,000 clones in the sample, the ten largest clones hold 0.55% to 0.6%. The sample taken for sequencing was PBMCs. Every receptor here comes from a man in his forties or fifties in good health and CMV-seronegative.

This rearrangement joins TRBV5-1 to TRBJ2-2; TRBD1 might be the D (5 bases). The V end was cut by 3 bases, the J end by 4 bases, with 16 bases between. This CDR3 is 16 amino acids long. Germline V gives CDR1 SGHRS, CDR2 YFSETQ. This CDR3 reads CASSSRQQARTGELFF. The CDR3 nucleotides are TGCGCCAGCAGCTCCCGACAACAGGCGCGCACCGGGGAGCTGTTTTTT.

The chain recombines TRBV7-2 with TRBJ1-1; D uncertain. Deletions cut 5 bases from V and 4 bases from J, with 17 bases between. The CDR3 length is 15 residues. CDR1 is SGHTA, CDR2 FQGNSA, per germline. CDR3 residues: CASSPQDGGRTEAFF. In DNA, the CDR3 is TGTGCCAGCAGCCCCCAGGACGGAGGCCGCACTGAAGCTTTCTTT.

This chain connects TRBV4-3 to TRBJ1-2; perhaps TRBD1 as D (6 bases). With 1 base removed from V and 7 bases from J, the gap between germline ends came to 16 bases. CDR3 length equals 15 residues. Germline V gene lookup returns CDR1 LGHNA and CDR2 YSLEER. CDR3 region: CASSQVWGQGAGYTF. In nucleotides, the CDR3 is TGCGCCAGCAGCCAAGTTTGGGGACAAGGCGCTGGCTACACCTTC.

The rearrangement links TRBV5-6 to TRBJ1-1, with 8 bases identical to TRBD1. V gave up 3 bases and J gave up 3 bases; unmatched junction bases: 4. Germline lookup yields CDR1 SGHDT and CDR2 YYEEEE. The CDR3 runs to 14 residues. CDR3 residues: CASSWMTGDTEAFF. CDR3 in DNA: TGTGCCAGCAGCTGGATGACAGGGGACACTGAAGCTTTCTTT.

The genes are TRBV7-2 and TRBJ2-2, with 9 bases lining up with TRBD1. In germline, CDR1 is SGHTA, CDR2 FQGNSA. V lost 11 bases and J lost 6; bases outside the gene matches: 4. The CDR3 is made up of 12 amino acids. CDR3 DNA sequence: TGTGCCGGGGGGACAGGGTCCGGGGAGCTGTTTTTT. Its protein is CAGGTGSGELFF. Looking up the rest from reference TRBV7-2 and TRBJ2-2 gives the full variable domain: GAGVSQSPSNKVTEKGKDVELRCDPISGHTALYWYRQSLGQGLEFLIYFQGNSAPDKSGLPSDRFSAERTGGSVSTLTIQRTQQEDSAVYLCAGGTGSGELFFGEGSRLTVL.

CDR3 DNA sequence: TGCGCCAGCAGCCCCCAGGGGATTATGAACACTGAAGCTTTCTTT. Translation gives CASSPQGIMNTEAFF. V and J are TRBV5-1 and TRBJ1-1; perhaps TRBD1 as D (6 bases). The CDR3 loop spans 15 amino acids. Looked up from germline, CDR1 is SGHRS and CDR2 is YFSETQ. Deletions cut 4 bases from V and 0 bases from J, with 13 bases between.

The chain employs TRBV6-6 and TRBJ2-2, with D uncertain. Trimming removed 0 bases at V and 5 bases at J, with 4 bases between. This CDR3 region has 13 residues. The germline V gene encodes CDR1 MNHNY and CDR2 SVGAGI (reference sequence). This CDR3 reads CASSYSSTGELFF. CDR3 nucleotides: TGTGCCAGCAGTTACTCGAGTACCGGGGAGCTGTTTTTT.

This sequence joins TRBV5-1 and TRBJ2-7, with D perhaps matching TRBD1 (6 bases). In germline, CDR1 is SGHRS, CDR2 YFSETQ. The CDR3 has 14 residues. Trimming took off 4 bases at V and 6 bases at J, with 17 bases between the two ends. DNA for the CDR3: TGCGCCAGCAGCCCGGACGATGGGGGCCGCGAGCAGTACTTC. As protein: CASSPDDGGREQYF.

The chain has TRBV10-3 and TRBJ2-1, with TRBD2 identical over 11 bases. From germline, CDR1 is ENHRY and CDR2 SYGVKD. V shed 9 bases and J 2 bases; nucleotides not matched to a gene: 9. This CDR3 contains 16 residues. The CDR3, as DNA: TGTGCCATAGCGACTAGCGGGGACCATACCTACAATGAGCAGTTCTTC. It specifies CAIATSGDHTYNEQFF.

The chain employs TRBV2 and TRBJ1-5, with TRBD1 as a possible D gene (6 bases). The germline CDR1 and CDR2 sequences are SNHLY and FYNNEI. CDR3 length: 14 amino acids. V was cut by 7 bases and J by 4 bases, with 14 bases left in between. CDR3 sequence reads: CASTRQAQNQPQHF. CDR3 nucleotides: TGTGCCAGCACGAGACAGGCCCAGAATCAGCCCCAGCATTTT. Drawing the rest from reference TRBV2 and TRBJ1-5, the complete variable domain is EPEVTQTPSHQVTQMGQEVILRCVPISNHLYFYWYRQILGQKVEFLVSFYNNEISEKSEIFDDQFSVERPDGSNFTLKIRSTKLEDSAMYFCASTRQAQNQPQHFGDGTRLSIL.

The V and J genes are TRBV10-3 and TRBJ2-7; D is ambiguous. Germline lookup yields CDR1 ENHRY and CDR2 SYGVKD. There are 12 residues in the CDR3. The V gene lost 4 bases and the J gene lost 2 bases, with 6 bases spanning the gap. CDR3 nucleotide sequence: TGTGCCATCAGTGCTTCCCCCTACGAGCAGTACTTC. Translation gives CAISASPYEQYF.

This rearrangement joins TRBV18 to TRBJ2-7; D gene unclear. Deletions cut 3 bases from V and 0 bases from J, with 9 bases between. The CDR3 is 14 residues long. Looked up from germline, CDR1 is KGHSH and CDR2 is LQKENI. The DNA for the CDR3 is TGTGCCAGCTCACCGTCGACTGGCTCCTACGAGCAGTACTTC. Its translation is CASSPSTGSYEQYF.

The chain carries TRBV29-1 and TRBJ2-5, with 7 positions matching TRBD1. The V gene end was trimmed by 3 bases and the J gene end by 5 bases; junction bases not matched to a gene: 3. Germline loops: CDR1 SQVTM, CDR2 ANQGSEA. The CDR3 length is 12 residues. The CDR3 sequence is CSVDRGLETQYF. CDR3 nucleotides: TGCAGCGTTGACAGGGGGTTGGAGACCCAGTACTTC.

This sequence joins TRBV6-6 and TRBJ1-5; TRBD1 matches 7 bases. Germline V CDR1 and CDR2: MNHNY, SVGAGI (reference sequence). This CDR3 has 14 residues. V lost 5 bases and J lost 3; bases outside the gene matches: 4. The CDR3 nucleotides read TGTGCCAGCAGTAAGGGGGCCATCAATCAGCCCCAGCATTTT. Its protein product is CASSKGAINQPQHF.